The following is a T cell receptor (beta chain) sequence with its context. Antigen: not known. The CDR3 length is 15 residues. Per the germline V gene, CDR1 is SGDLS and CDR2 is YYNGEE. Deletions cut 3 bases from V and 5 bases from J, with 15 bases between. Sequenced by immunoSEQ multiplex PCR; TCRdb stores in-frame clones only, minus some. The sample carries tens of thousands of clones, around 92% recorded once. The data were obtained in a study of graft-versus-host responses after intestinal transplantation. The wider study: After anti-thymocyte globulin induction, recipients took tacrolimus and steroids for about 3 years. Findings and caveats of the study: GvH clone levels peaked in circulation, and this peak was associated with early post-transplant HvG declines. Graft-donor T cell macrochimerism coincided with high graft-versus-host to host-versus-graft clonal ratios in allografts. Recipient-marrow GvH clones were detected, some having first appeared in ileum or blood.

The V gene is TRBV9, the J gene TRBJ2-1, with a possible D match to TRBD2 (5 bases). The source of this sequence is a human donor who received an intestinal transplant. Sequences were derived from unstimulated CD8+ T cells sorted from spleen or lymph node cells, sampled before intestinal transplant. CDR3 loop: CASSEGGSSHNEQFF. In DNA form, the CDR3 reads TGTGCCAGCAGCGAGGGTGGGAGTTCCCACAATGAGCAGTTCTTC.